This T cell receptor (delta chain) is drawn from a study of Vδ1+ human thymocytes. Study conclusions and caveats: In the thymus, TRG and TRD repertoires looked highly polyclonal with Gaussian CDR3 lengths.

Extracted RNA was reverse transcribed into cDNA. The CDR3 regions were amplified by multiplex PCR from V-gene primers to a constant-region primer. TCRdb re-analyzed the multiplex PCR reads via CATT. The data contain approximately 25,000 delta-chain clones, nearly 7.5% of them seen just once; the ten biggest clones take up roughly 1%. The CDR3 loop spans 15 amino acids. Looked up from germline, CDR1 is TSWWSYY and CDR2 is QGS. The V end lost 4 bases, the J end lost 2 bases, and 14 bases lay between the germline ends. As for this clone: What it binds is not known.

Thymocytes were sorted as CD3+ TCRVdelta1+ TCRVdelta2- after alphabeta T cell depletion. The sample taken for sequencing was Vdelta1+ gamma-delta thymocytes from the thymus. Subset given: FACS-sorted CD3+ TCRalphabeta- TCRVdelta1+ TCRVdelta2- thymocytes. This clonotype originated in a girl in the first two years of life who had congenital heart surgery. The chain has TRDV1 and TRDJ1; D gene ambiguous. The CDR3 DNA sequence: TGTGCTCTTGGGGGACCGGGGCTAGAGACCGATAAACTCATCTTT. Protein product: CALGGPGLETDKLIF.